This T cell receptor beta chain was retrieved from a study of shared clonotypes between healthy human individuals. Overall study results and limits: A reduction in generation probabilities was seen for non-shared clonotypes relative to those shared by all four donors. Despite large depth, rarefaction showed incomplete sorted-subset sequencing.

Produced via immunoSEQ multiplex PCR; TCRdb's table is partial and in-frame only. The table lists more than 1,200,000 clones, 98% of them singletons. CDR3 length: 13 amino acids. Germline V gene lookup returns CDR1 KGHSH and CDR2 LQKENI. V lost 9 bases and J lost 3; bases outside the gene matches: 7. Turning to this clone: Its antigen is unidentified.

The chain joins TRBV18 to TRBJ2-5; 7 positions agree with TRBD1. The origin of this receptor is a man aged 25-45 years in good health. Sequencing used naive CD4+ T cells sorted from blood. Subset in this sample: CD45RA+ positively selected. Written as DNA, the CDR3 is TGTGCCAGTTCGACAGGGACGGAAGAGACCCAGTACTTC. It codes for CASSTGTEETQYF.